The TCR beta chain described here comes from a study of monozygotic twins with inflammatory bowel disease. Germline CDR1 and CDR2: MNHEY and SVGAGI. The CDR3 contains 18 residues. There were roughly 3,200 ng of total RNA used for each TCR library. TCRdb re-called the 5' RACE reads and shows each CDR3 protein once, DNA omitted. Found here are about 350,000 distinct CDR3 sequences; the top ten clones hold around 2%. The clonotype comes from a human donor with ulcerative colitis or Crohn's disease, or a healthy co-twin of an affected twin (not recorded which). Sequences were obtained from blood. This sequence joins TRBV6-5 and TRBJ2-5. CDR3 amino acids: CASSYSLLAGVRQETQYF.